The entry below gives a single T cell receptor beta chain sequence along with its context. The sample originates from a study of Ad26.COV2.S vaccination and SARS-CoV-2 variants. Germline loops: CDR1 SGHRS, CDR2 YFSETQ. Trimming at V came to 7 bases and at J to 2 bases, leaving 7 bases not matched to a gene. This CDR3 region has 16 residues. Only in-frame clones appear in the TCRdb table, and some are missing; sequencing was by immunoSEQ multiplex PCR. This sample has 85,000 to 120,000 clones, with less than 85% found just once. The rearrangement joins TRBV5-1 to TRBJ2-5; 14 bases fit TRBD2. The TCR originated in a human donor who had recovered from COVID-19. Sequenced material: peripheral blood, taken after recovery from COVID-19. The CDR3 reads CASETGLAGGQETQYF. CDR3 sequence (DNA): TGCGCCAGCGAAACTGGACTAGCGGGGGGACAAGAGACCCAGTACTTC. Variable domain in full (rest from reference TRBV5-1 and TRBJ2-5): KAGVTQTPRYLIKTRGQQVTLSCSPISGHRSVSWYQQTPGQGLQFLFEYFSETQRNKGNFPGRFSGRQFSNSRSEMNVSTLELGDSALYLCASETGLAGGQETQYFGPGTRLLVL.